The 16 T cell receptor beta chains given below trace back to one sample, sequenced in a study of T cell repertoires in aging, cancer and after chemotherapy. The template was genomic DNA from peripheral blood, not RNA. A mixed TRB-A/B primer pool amplified rearranged TRB by multiplex touch-down PCR. Using its own MiXCR run on the multiplex PCR reads, TCRdb lists one record per CDR3 protein. In the table there are about 13,000 distinct CDR3 sequences, roughly a quarter of which are singletons. Material: blood. The receptors shown here come from a human donor with a blood cancer.

As to this clonotype: Being one base from a much bigger clone, this may be a read error. The rearrangement uses TRBV6-4 and TRBJ2-3; D may correspond to TRBD1 or TRBD2 (6 bases each). Germline lookup yields CDR1 MRHNA and CDR2 SNTAGT. There are 13 residues in the CDR3. V shed 6 bases and J shed 2 bases, with 9 bases lying between them. CDR3: CASSWGATDTQYF. CDR3 bases: TGTGCCAGCAGCTGGGGGGCCACAGATACGCAGTATTTT.

The chain is built from TRBV11-2 and TRBJ1-1; no clear D gene. Germline V lookup: CDR1 SGHAT, CDR2 FQNNGV. The CDR3 contains 13 residues. Trimming shortened V by 5 bases and J by 4 bases, and 11 bases separated the two germline ends. CDR3 in amino acids: CASSPGLGTEAFF. For the CDR3, the DNA is TGTGCCAGCAGCCCCGGGTTGGGCACTGAAGCTTTCTTT. Full variable domain (outside the CDR3, taken from reference TRBV11-2 and TRBJ1-1): EAGVAQSPRYKIIEKRQSVAFWCNPISGHATLYWYQQILGQGPKLLIQFQNNGVVDDSQLPKDRFSAERLKGVDSTLKIQPAKLEDSAVYLCASSPGLGTEAFFGQGTRLTVV.

The rearrangement uses TRBV2 and TRBJ2-7; 10 positions match TRBD1. The V and J ends lost 5 bases and 6 bases, in that order; junction bases with no gene match: 16. The CDR3 loop spans 17 amino acids. CDR1 and CDR2 from the germline V gene are SNHLY and FYNNEI. CDR3 in amino acids: CASSPTWDRGKLGEQYV. The CDR3 bases are TGTGCCAGCAGTCCAACGTGGGACAGGGGTAAACTCGGCGAGCAGTACGTC.

The chain couples TRBV20-1 to TRBJ1-2, with a weak D call TRBD1 (6 bases). CDR1 is DFQATT and CDR2 is SNEGSKA in the germline V gene (reference sequence). Trimming removed 6 bases from V and 8 bases from J, with 28 bases in between. This CDR3 has 16 amino acids. DNA of the CDR3: TGCAGTGCGATATACGGGGGGGCCCACCTCTTATGGGGCTACACCTTC. This codes for CSAIYGGAHLLWGYTF.

By proportion, this clonotype is medium-sized (0.01 to 0.1%). V and J are TRBV6-6 and TRBJ2-3; D ambiguous. This CDR3 is built from 13 residues. The germline CDR1 and CDR2 sequences are MNHNY and SVGAGI (reference sequence). Trimming removed 0 bases from V and 3 bases from J, with 4 bases in between. The CDR3 DNA follows: TGTGCCAGCAGTTACTCCGAAACAGATACGCAGTATTTT. Its protein is CASSYSETDTQYF.

The chain links TRBV20-1 to TRBJ2-7; 9 nucleotides align to TRBD2. Germline assignment: CDR1 DFQATT and CDR2 SNEGSKA (reference sequence). CDR3 length: 14 residues. The V and J ends lost 6 bases and 3 bases, in that order; junction bases with no gene match: 9. CDR3 DNA sequence: TGCAGTGCGAACGTAGCGGGGGCCTTCTACGAGCAGTACTTC. Amino acids: CSANVAGAFYEQYF.

The rearrangement joins TRBV20-1 to TRBJ2-3; TRBD2 might be the D (7 bases). The CDR3 sequence is 16 residues long. Trimming shortened V by 2 bases and J by 1 base, and 16 bases separated the two germline ends. In germline, CDR1 is DFQATT, CDR2 SNEGSKA (reference sequence). The CDR3 sequence is CSARRGGGARTDTQYF. For the CDR3, the DNA is TGCAGTGCTAGAAGGGGGGGAGGGGCCCGCACAGATACGCAGTATTTT.

Notes on this clonotype: One base away lies a much larger clone, so this may be a sequencing read error. The chain employs TRBV27 and TRBJ1-2, with D unclear. With 5 bases removed from V and 9 bases from J, the gap between germline ends came to 10 bases. Germline CDR1 MNHEY, CDR2 SMNVEV (reference sequence). CDR3 length: 11 residues. The DNA for the CDR3 is TGTGCCAGCAGTGAAGGGTATTGCTACACCTTC. This sequence encodes CASSEGYCYTF.

This chain connects TRBV5-4 to TRBJ2-5, with D possibly being TRBD2 (7 bases). Trimming took off 2 bases at V and 5 bases at J, with 22 bases between the two ends. The CDR3 consists of 17 residues. Germline-derived CDR1 and CDR2 are SGHNT and YYREEE (reference sequence). CDR3 sequence (DNA): TGTGCCAGCAGCTTCCCATCAAGGGGGGGCCGGGGGGAGACCCAGTACTTC. The encoded protein is CASSFPSRGGRGETQYF.

This clonotype was seen more than once but under ten times. This chain joins TRBV27 and TRBJ2-7; maybe TRBD2 (5 bases). Germline CDR1 and CDR2: MNHEY and SMNVEV (reference sequence). The CDR3 covers 13 residues. Trimming left V 3 bases short and J 3 bases short, with 9 bases between. The CDR3 nucleotides are TGTGCCAGCAGTTTGAGGGAGCGCTACGAGCAGTACTTC. This translates into CASSLRERYEQYF.

Concerning this clonotype itself: The junction shows a germline mismatch at one end, possibly a read error. For the CDR3, the DNA is TGTGCCAGCAGCCACCAGGGGGGTAGCAATCAGCACCAGCATTTT. Amino acids: CASSHQGGSNQHQHF. V gene TRBV6-5 combines with J gene TRBJ1-5; 7 bases fit TRBD1. Germline lookup yields CDR1 MNHEY and CDR2 SVGAGI. The CDR3 runs to 15 residues.

The chain joins TRBV11-2 to TRBJ2-3; D assignment may be TRBD1 or TRBD2 (6 bases each). From germline, CDR1 is SGHAT and CDR2 FQNNGV. Between the trimmed V and J ends, which lost 6 bases and 3 bases, there was a span of 16 bases. CDR3 length: 15 amino acids. This chain's CDR3 is CASRTWGARTDTQYF. In DNA form, the CDR3 reads TGTGCCAGCAGAACGTGGGGGGCTAGGACAGATACGCAGTATTTT.

The chain uses TRBV5-1 and TRBJ1-5; no clear D. Germline CDR1 SGHRS, CDR2 YFSETQ. Trimming shortened V by 4 bases and J by 2 bases, and 13 bases separated the two germline ends. The CDR3 length is 15 residues. The CDR3 sequence is CASSPGPWGNQPQHF. The DNA of the CDR3 is TGCGCCAGCAGCCCGGGTCCTTGGGGCAATCAGCCCCAGCATTTT.

This clonotype was found a few times. For the CDR3, the DNA is TGTGCCAGCAGCTTAGTGGTACGGCATGGCTACACCTTC. Translation gives CASSLVVRHGYTF. V gene TRBV7-9 combines with J gene TRBJ1-2; D uncertain. Trimming left V 1 base short and J 6 bases short, with 9 bases between. The V gene's germline CDR1 is SEHNR and CDR2 FQNEAQ (reference sequence). The length of the CDR3 is 13 residues.

Ten or more counts support this clonotype. The chain is built from TRBV19 and TRBJ2-3; D is unclear. This CDR3 spans 14 amino acids. V dropped 6 bases and J dropped 5 bases, with 15 bases sitting between them. The germline gives CDR1 LNHDA, CDR2 SQIVND (reference sequence). DNA of the CDR3: TGTGCCAGTAGCCGCCGAACCCGGGTAGATACGCAGTATTTT. Translation: CASSRRTRVDTQYF.

By its share, this clonotype is medium-sized. The rearrangement links TRBV6-5 to TRBJ1-2, with D perhaps matching TRBD1 (6 bases). Deletions cut 0 bases from V and 3 bases from J, with 8 bases between. The CDR3 is 14 amino acids. The V gene's germline CDR1 is MNHEY and CDR2 SVGAGI. DNA for the CDR3: TGTGCCAGCAGTTACTCTGAGGGGGACTATGGCTACACCTTC. Amino acid sequence: CASSYSEGDYGYTF.